Described below is a single TCR beta chain sequence and its context. This sample is drawn from a study of blood T cell repertoires in COVID-19. Sequencing used immunoSEQ multiplex PCR; TCRdb keeps in-frame clones, though not all of them. The sample has a few hundred thousand clones, around 84% seen once. Participants were aged about 18 to 100 years from about two dozen US areas. Participant-given clinical history determined each cohort assignment. No more than 2 weeks before study entry, exposed participants had met a case of COVID-19. The CDR3 extends over 14 amino acids. The germline V gene has CDR1 LNHDA and CDR2 SQIVND (reference sequence). The V gene end was trimmed by 6 bases and the J gene end by 6 bases; junction bases not matched to a gene: 6.

The receptor's source is a woman aged 45-59 years who had been exposed to COVID-19. The sample taken for sequencing was PBMCs or T cells enriched from blood (not recorded which). The chain recombines TRBV19 with TRBJ2-3, with TRBD1 identical over 10 bases. The CDR3 protein is CASRWDRGSDTQYF. The CDR3 DNA sequence: TGTGCCAGTAGATGGGACAGGGGCTCTGATACGCAGTATTTT.